These 7 T cell receptor beta chains were sequenced from one sample in a study of blood T cells in healthy people across ages. For the second PCR, which ran for about 6 to 11 cycles, a sample-barcoded 5' primer and a J-beta primer mix were used. MiXCR was run by TCRdb on the 5' RACE reads, yielding one entry per CDR3 protein. The sample includes 730,000 or so distinct CDR3 sequences, roughly 44% of them seen just once. The sample comprised blood. The receptors here all came from a woman aged 55-70 years in good health.

The chain is built from TRBV6-4 and TRBJ2-2, with 12 bases fitting TRBD2. The CDR3 runs to 15 residues. Germline V gene lookup returns CDR1 MRHNA and CDR2 SNTAGT. The V segment lost 6 bases and the J segment 7 bases; nucleotides outside the gene matches: 6. The CDR3: CASRGLAGQSGELFF. In nucleotides, the CDR3 is TGTGCCAGCAGAGGACTAGCGGGACAGAGCGGGGAGCTGTTTTTT.

The chain links TRBV7-3 to TRBJ1-1; D might be TRBD1 (6 bases). Between the trimmed V and J ends, which lost 5 bases and 4 bases, there was a span of 17 bases. The germline V gene has CDR1 SGHTA and CDR2 FQGTGA. The CDR3 has 15 amino acids. The CDR3 loop reads CASSRLGQGITEAFF. The DNA for the CDR3 is TGTGCCAGCAGCCGATTGGGGCAGGGGATCACTGAAGCTTTCTTT.

This clonotype has ten or more counts. One end of the junction is discordant with germline, which a read error may explain. The V call is TRBV7-7, the J call TRBJ2-1, with 7 bases fitting TRBD2. Germline loops: CDR1 SSHAT, CDR2 FNYEAQ (reference sequence). CDR3 length: 14 amino acids. CDR3 sequence: CASSFGTKDNEQFF. CDR3 nucleotides: TGTGCTAGCAGCTTCGGGACTAAAGACAATGAGCAGTTCTTC.

The chain has TRBV6-2 or TRBV6-3 and TRBJ1-5; TRBD1 is a possible D gene (6 bases). This CDR3 contains 14 residues. From germline, CDR1 is MNHEY and CDR2 SVGEGT. Deletions cut 7 bases from V and 15 bases from J, with 25 bases between. DNA of the CDR3: TGTGCCAGCACCACGGGGGGCAGGCCCCACATTCGGCATTTT. This codes for CASTTGGRPHIRHF.

In regard to this clonotype: The junction departs from the called germline gene at one end, perhaps through a read error. The chain combines TRBV11-2 with TRBJ1-2; D gene uncertain. In germline, CDR1 is SGHAT, CDR2 FQNNGV. CDR3 length: 13 residues. The CDR3 region has the DNA TGTGCCAGCAGCGTAGACCAGATCTATGGCTACACCTTC. As protein: CASSVDQIYGYTF.

This clonotype was found a few times. V is TRBV5-1 and J is TRBJ1-1; D perhaps matches TRBD1 (6 bases). The V gene's germline CDR1 is SGHRS and CDR2 YFSETQ. The CDR3 loop spans 15 amino acids. Trimming cost V 0 bases and J 1 base, with 10 bases left between them. This chain's CDR3 is CASSLGTGTNTEAFF. The CDR3 DNA reads as TGCGCCAGCAGCTTGGGTACAGGGACGAACACTGAAGCTTTCTTT.

This clonotype was counted at least ten times. This CDR3 is CASSLYTEAFF. As DNA, the CDR3 is TGTGCCAGCAGTTTGTACACTGAAGCTTTCTTT. The chain couples TRBV12-3 or TRBV12-4 to TRBJ1-1; D gene unclear. The CDR3 consists of 11 residues. V lost 3 bases to trimming and J lost 3 bases, with 2 bases between them.